This TCR beta chain comes out of a study of CD8 T cells in Susac syndrome. The multiple sclerosis control group was made up of treatment-naive patients with stable or active relapsing-remitting disease. Negative isolation was used for CD8+ and CD4+ T cells, and FACS enrichment was applied to TEMRA cells. Study-wide results and caveats: Individuals included in the TCR sequencing and HLA analysis were acknowledged by the study to be relatively few in number.

With random hexamers, roughly 0.45 to 1 ug RNA was reverse transcribed. Multiplex immunoSEQ PCR targeted 54 Vbeta and 13 Jbeta TCR beta segments. TCRdb passed the immunoSEQ multiplex PCR reads through MiXCR, listing each CDR3 protein once. In the table there are about 180,000 distinct CDR3 sequences, around 95% of which are singletons. About this clonotype: The antigen is undetermined.

J was trimmed by 0 bases and V by 5 bases; bases with no gene match: 3. Germline values: CDR1 SNHLY, CDR2 FYNNEI. This CDR3 comprises 16 residues. The gene calls are TRBV2 and TRBJ2-1, with 11 bases that match TRBD2. This clonotype was sampled from a human donor with multiple sclerosis. The sample taken for sequencing was CD8+ T cells from PBMCs. CDR3 amino acids: CASSTTSGSSYNEQFF. As DNA, the CDR3 is TGTGCCAGCAGTACCACTAGCGGGAGCTCCTACAATGAGCAGTTCTTC. Based on the CDR3 plus reference TRBV2 and TRBJ2-1, the full variable domain is EPEVTQTPSHQVTQMGQEVILRCVPISNHLYFYWYRQILGQKVEFLVSFYNNEISEKSEIFDDQFSVERPDGSNFTLKIRSTKLEDSAMYFCASSTTSGSSYNEQFFGPGTRLTVL.